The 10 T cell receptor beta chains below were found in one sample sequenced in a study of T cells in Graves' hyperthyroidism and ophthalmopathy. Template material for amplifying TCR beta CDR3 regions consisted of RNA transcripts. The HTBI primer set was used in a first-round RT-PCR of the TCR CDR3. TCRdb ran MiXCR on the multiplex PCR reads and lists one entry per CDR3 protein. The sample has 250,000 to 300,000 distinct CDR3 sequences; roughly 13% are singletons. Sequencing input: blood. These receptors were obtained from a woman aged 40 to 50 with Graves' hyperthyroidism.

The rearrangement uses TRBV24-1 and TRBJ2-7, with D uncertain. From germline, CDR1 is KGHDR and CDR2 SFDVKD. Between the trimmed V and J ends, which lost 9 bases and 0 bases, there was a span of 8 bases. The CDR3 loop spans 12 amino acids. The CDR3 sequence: CATEGPSYEQYF. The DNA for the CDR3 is TGTGCCACCGAAGGTCCCTCCTACGAGCAGTACTTC.

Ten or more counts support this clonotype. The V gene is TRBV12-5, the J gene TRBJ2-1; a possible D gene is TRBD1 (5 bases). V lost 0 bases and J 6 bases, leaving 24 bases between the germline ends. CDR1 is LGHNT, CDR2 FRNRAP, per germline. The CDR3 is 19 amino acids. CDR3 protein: CASGLVQKGSGRVVNEQFF. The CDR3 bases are TGTGCTAGTGGTTTGGTACAGAAGGGGTCCGGCAGGGTAGTCAATGAGCAGTTCTTC.

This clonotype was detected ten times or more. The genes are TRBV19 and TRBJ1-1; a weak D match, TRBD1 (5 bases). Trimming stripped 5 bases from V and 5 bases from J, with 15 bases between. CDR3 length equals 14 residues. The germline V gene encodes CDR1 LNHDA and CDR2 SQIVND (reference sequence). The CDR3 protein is CASSLTLEGTEAFF. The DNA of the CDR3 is TGTGCCAGTAGTTTGACTTTGGAGGGGACTGAAGCTTTCTTT.

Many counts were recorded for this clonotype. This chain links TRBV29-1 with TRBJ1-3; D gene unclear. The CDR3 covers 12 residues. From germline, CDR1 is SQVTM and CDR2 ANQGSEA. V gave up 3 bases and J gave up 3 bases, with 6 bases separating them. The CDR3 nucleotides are TGCAGCGTTGAGGCTGGTGGAAACACCATATATTTT. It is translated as CSVEAGGNTIYF.

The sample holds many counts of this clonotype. CDR3 protein: CAWSGTIRSGSPLHF. The CDR3 coding sequence is TGTGCCTGGAGTGGGACCATCCGGAGTGGTTCACCCCTCCACTTT. The chain recombines TRBV30 with TRBJ1-6; no clear D gene. V lost 1 base and J 9 bases, leaving 16 bases between the germline ends. Germline V gene data show CDR1 as GTSNPN and CDR2 as SVGIG (reference sequence). CDR3 length: 15 residues. The full variable domain, rest sourced from reference TRBV30 and TRBJ1-6, is SQTIHQWPATLVQPVGSPLSLECTVEGTSNPNLYWYRQAAGRGLQLLFYSVGIGQISSEVPQNLSASRPQDRQFILSSKKLLLSDSGFYLCAWSGTIRSGSPLHFGNGTRLTVT.

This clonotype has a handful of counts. The DNA for the CDR3 is TGCAGTGCTAGAGATCTATGTTTTTCAGATACGCAGTATTTT. As protein: CSARDLCFSDTQYF. V gene TRBV20-1 combines with J gene TRBJ2-3; D gene uncertain. Trimming removed 0 bases at V and 4 bases at J, with 11 bases between. This CDR3 has 14 residues. CDR1 is DFQATT and CDR2 is SNEGSKA in the germline V gene (reference sequence).

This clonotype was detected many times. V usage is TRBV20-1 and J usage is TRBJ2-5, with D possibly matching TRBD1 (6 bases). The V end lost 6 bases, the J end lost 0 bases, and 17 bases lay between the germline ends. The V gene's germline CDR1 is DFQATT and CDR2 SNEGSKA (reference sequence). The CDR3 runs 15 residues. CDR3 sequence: CSALGAGTDQETQYF. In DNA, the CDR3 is TGCAGTGCCCTGGGGGCAGGGACCGACCAAGAGACCCAGTACTTC.

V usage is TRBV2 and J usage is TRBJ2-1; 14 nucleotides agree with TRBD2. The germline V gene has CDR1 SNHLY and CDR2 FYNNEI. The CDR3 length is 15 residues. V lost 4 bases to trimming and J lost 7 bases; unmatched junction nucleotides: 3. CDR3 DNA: TGTGCCAGCAGTGTGAGACTAGCGGGAGGGAATGAGCAGTTCTTC. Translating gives CASSVRLAGGNEQFF.

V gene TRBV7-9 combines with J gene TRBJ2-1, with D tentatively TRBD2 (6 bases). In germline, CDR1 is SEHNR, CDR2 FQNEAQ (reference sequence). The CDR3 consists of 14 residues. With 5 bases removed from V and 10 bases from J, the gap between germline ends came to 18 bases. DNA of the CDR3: TGTGCCAGCAGCCAACCACTAGCCGTTTGGGAGCAGTTCTTC. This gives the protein CASSQPLAVWEQFF.

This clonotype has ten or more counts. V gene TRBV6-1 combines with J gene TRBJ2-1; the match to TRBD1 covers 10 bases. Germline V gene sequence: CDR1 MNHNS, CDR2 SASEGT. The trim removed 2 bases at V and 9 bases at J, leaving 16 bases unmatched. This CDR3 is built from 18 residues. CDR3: CASSEPLTGTGEDIEQFF. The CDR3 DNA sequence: TGTGCCAGCAGTGAACCACTCACCGGGACAGGGGAGGATATTGAGCAGTTCTTC.